Below, 29 T cell receptor beta chains from the same sample are listed, as sequenced in a study of blood T cell repertoires in COVID-19. Data came from immunoSEQ multiplex PCR; TCRdb stores just in-frame clones and leaves some out. This sample has a few hundred thousand clones, with around 87% found just once. Sequences were obtained from peripheral blood. These receptors came from a human donor in a cohort sampled during active COVID-19.

The chain joins TRBV6-1 to TRBJ2-1; 7 bases are a match to TRBD1. The V and J ends lost 1 base and 0 bases, in that order; junction bases with no gene match: 3. This CDR3 has 16 amino acids. Germline loops: CDR1 MNHNS, CDR2 SASEGT. DNA for the CDR3: TGTGCCAGCAGTGAAGAGGACAGGTTCTCCTACAATGAGCAGTTCTTC. This translates into CASSEEDRFSYNEQFF.

The chain uses TRBV30 and TRBJ1-2; no firm D call. Germline loops: CDR1 GTSNPN, CDR2 SVGIG (reference sequence). The ends were cut back, 1 base at V and 2 bases at J, with 17 bases in the middle. The CDR3 sequence is 16 residues long. The CDR3 bases are TGTGCCTGGAGTGCCTCTCCAAGGGAGCTAAACTATGGCTACACCTTC. Its protein product is CAWSASPRELNYGYTF.

This sequence joins TRBV19 and TRBJ1-1; D is ambiguous. The V end was cut by 5 bases, the J end by 0 bases, with 7 bases between. The germline gives CDR1 LNHDA, CDR2 SQIVND (reference sequence). This CDR3 spans 13 amino acids. This CDR3 reads CASSEVMNTEAFF. The CDR3 DNA is TGTGCCAGTAGTGAGGTAATGAACACTGAAGCTTTCTTT.

The chain is built from TRBV2 and TRBJ2-3; 10 bases line up with TRBD2. Germline trimming cut 10 bases from V and 5 bases from J; bases unmatched to any gene: 9. CDR1 and CDR2 from the germline V gene are SNHLY and FYNNEI. The CDR3 extends over 14 amino acids. The CDR3 nucleotides are TGTGCCACGGGACTAGCGCAATCCCAAGATACGCAGTATTTT. Its protein is CATGLAQSQDTQYF.

The V call is TRBV4-2, the J call TRBJ2-1, with TRBD2 matching over 16 bases. The CDR3 has 20 amino acids. With V trimmed by 3 bases and J by 10 bases, 18 bases remained unmatched. Per germline, CDR1 LGHNA and CDR2 YNFKEQ. In nucleotides, the CDR3 is TGTGCCAGCAGCCAGTTTAGCCTCGGGACTAGCGGGAGGGGGGGCAAGGAGCAGTTCTTC. Its translation: CASSQFSLGTSGRGGKEQFF.

The chain has TRBV5-5 and TRBJ1-1; a weak D match, TRBD1 (5 bases). Trimming removed 2 bases from V and 4 bases from J, with 15 bases in between. The germline CDR1 and CDR2 sequences are SGHKS and YYEKEE (reference sequence). This CDR3 is 15 amino acids long. This chain's CDR3 is CASSFDPGRSTEAFF. The CDR3 DNA sequence: TGTGCCAGCAGCTTCGATCCAGGGAGGAGCACTGAAGCTTTCTTT.

The rearrangement links TRBV27 to TRBJ1-6, with TRBD1 as a possible D gene (5 bases). The V gene lost 0 bases and the J gene lost 14 bases, with 14 bases spanning the gap. Germline CDR1 MNHEY, CDR2 SMNVEV (reference sequence). The CDR3 totals 14 residues. In nucleotides, the CDR3 is TGTGCCAGCAGTTTATCTGTCGACAGCGGGGCCCTCCACTTT. Amino acids: CASSLSVDSGALHF.

The CDR3 DNA is TGTGCCAGCAGCCAGGCCTTTGCGCGGGGGGGGGAGACCCAGTACTTC. This sequence encodes CASSQAFARGGETQYF. V gene TRBV3-1 (or the pseudogene TRBV3-2) combines with J gene TRBJ2-5; 9 bases agree with TRBD2. CDR1 is LGHDT, CDR2 YNNKEL, per germline (reference sequence). The junction had 10 bases not matched to a gene; V was cut back by 3 bases and J by 5 bases. The CDR3 is 16 residues long.

CDR3 DNA sequence: TGCGCCAGCAGCCGGGATTTACTGGATCCGGGAGAGCAGTTCTTC. Translation: CASSRDLLDPGEQFF. The chain is built from TRBV4-1 and TRBJ2-1; D is perhaps TRBD2 (5 bases). Trimming removed 4 bases at V and 10 bases at J, with 20 bases between. This CDR3 has 15 residues. The germline gives CDR1 MGHRA, CDR2 YSYEKL.

This clone was seen just once. The genes are TRBV7-2 and TRBJ2-3; D is possibly TRBD2 (6 bases). This CDR3 is built from 17 residues. V was pared by 4 bases and J by 0 bases, with 17 bases between. Germline V gene data show CDR1 as SGHTA and CDR2 as FQGNSA. Here the CDR3 reads CASSSFLGGGSTDTQYF. The CDR3 region has the DNA TGTGCCAGCAGCTCGTTCTTAGGTGGGGGGAGCACAGATACGCAGTATTTT.

The genes are TRBV4-1 and TRBJ1-4, with D hard to call. The CDR3 has 12 amino acids. Germline V gene data show CDR1 as MGHRA and CDR2 as YSYEKL. V lost 6 bases and J 8 bases, leaving 10 bases between the germline ends. The CDR3 here is CASRGSGEKLFF. CDR3 nucleotides: TGCGCCAGCAGGGGCAGCGGGGAAAAACTGTTTTTT.

This clone was detected a few times. This chain uses TRBV7-9 with TRBJ1-2; 8 bases map to TRBD1. With V trimmed by 5 bases and J by 8 bases, 13 bases remained unmatched. The CDR3 covers 15 residues. In germline, CDR1 is SEHNR, CDR2 FQNEAQ (reference sequence). The CDR3 DNA sequence: TGTGCCAGCAGCCACTCGGACAGGGAGGTAGGCGGCTACACCTTC. This gives the protein CASSHSDREVGGYTF.

The chain uses TRBV6-5 and TRBJ2-1; TRBD2 agrees at 11 bases. The trim removed 5 bases at V and 5 bases at J, leaving 5 bases unmatched. The CDR3 is 15 amino acids. Germline V gene sequence: CDR1 MNHEY, CDR2 SVGAGI. Here the CDR3 DNA reads TGTGCCAGCAGTACGGGACTAGCGGAGCACAATGAGCAGTTCTTC. Its protein is CASSTGLAEHNEQFF.

V and J are TRBV5-1 and TRBJ1-5; a possible D gene is TRBD1 (5 bases). Looked up from germline, CDR1 is SGHRS and CDR2 is YFSETQ. This CDR3 is 14 amino acids long. V lost 4 bases and J 6 bases, leaving 14 bases between the germline ends. The CDR3 reads CASSLFRATQPQHF. The CDR3 DNA reads as TGCGCCAGCAGCCTATTCAGGGCAACTCAGCCCCAGCATTTT.

The chain combines TRBV6-1 with TRBJ2-7; maybe TRBD2 (6 bases). The CDR3 extends over 14 amino acids. CDR1 MNHNS and CDR2 SASEGT come from the germline V gene. V was pared by 1 base and J by 5 bases, with 12 bases between. The CDR3: CASSEGRRVNEQYF. The CDR3 DNA follows: TGTGCCAGCAGTGAAGGGAGGAGGGTCAACGAGCAGTACTTC.

This clone has only a few counts. The chain combines TRBV2 with TRBJ1-3; D is unresolved. Germline V lookup: CDR1 SNHLY, CDR2 FYNNEI. V lost 7 bases to trimming and J lost 0 bases, with 10 bases between them. There are 14 residues in the CDR3. This CDR3 reads CASTYSHSGNTIYF. CDR3 nucleotide sequence: TGTGCCAGCACCTATTCTCACTCTGGAAACACCATATATTTT.

The chain joins TRBV10-3 to TRBJ2-1; 12 bases fit TRBD2. The J segment lost 8 bases and the V segment lost 7 bases, leaving 9 bases of the junction unmatched. This CDR3 is 15 amino acids long. Germline V CDR1 and CDR2: ENHRY, SYGVKD. The CDR3 region is CAIKELAGGPDEQFF. The CDR3 nucleotides read TGTGCCATCAAGGAACTAGCGGGAGGTCCTGATGAGCAGTTCTTC.

The genes are TRBV5-1 and TRBJ1-2; 7 nucleotides match TRBD1. Germline V CDR1 and CDR2: SGHRS, YFSETQ. J gave up 8 bases and V 6 bases, and 19 bases lay outside the gene matches. This CDR3 region has 16 residues. The DNA of the CDR3 is TGCGCCAGCACCAACTTAGGACTACAGGGGTTGGAGGGCTACACCTTC. Amino acid sequence: CASTNLGLQGLEGYTF.

The chain is built from TRBV27 and TRBJ2-2, with TRBD2 as a possible D gene (6 bases). The germline V gene has CDR1 MNHEY and CDR2 SMNVEV (reference sequence). The CDR3 loop spans 15 amino acids. V was trimmed by 4 bases and J by 0 bases, leaving 9 bases between them. The CDR3 loop reads CASSSGTSNTGELFF. CDR3 in DNA: TGTGCCAGCAGTTCCGGGACTTCGAACACCGGGGAGCTGTTTTTT.

CDR3 protein: CASSIDWTGGLGGTEAFF. CDR3 bases: TGTGCCAGTAGTATAGATTGGACAGGGGGTCTAGGTGGCACTGAAGCTTTCTTT. The rearrangement links TRBV19 to TRBJ1-1, with 10 positions matching TRBD1. The germline V gene has CDR1 LNHDA and CDR2 SQIVND (reference sequence). The CDR3 loop spans 18 amino acids. J lost 4 bases, V lost 0 bases, and 11 bases had no gene match.

The V gene is TRBV7-2, the J gene TRBJ1-2; 8 nucleotides agree with TRBD1. The V gene's germline CDR1 is SGHTA and CDR2 FQGNSA. Trimming at V came to 6 bases and at J to 8 bases, leaving 17 bases not matched to a gene. The CDR3 totals 16 residues. CDR3 DNA: TGTGCCAGCAGTTCGCTGCGAACAGGGGGATTCTGGGGCTACACCTTC. Residues: CASSSLRTGGFWGYTF.

This chain links TRBV3-1 (or the pseudogene TRBV3-2) with TRBJ2-5, with TRBD2 identical over 9 bases. The V segment lost 4 bases and the J segment 3 bases; nucleotides outside the gene matches: 12. The CDR3 contains 17 residues. Germline loops: CDR1 LGHDT, CDR2 YNNKEL (reference sequence). The CDR3 region has the DNA TGTGCCAGCAGCCCGGGGGGTAGCGGGAGAGTAAAAGAGACCCAGTACTTC. Translation gives CASSPGGSGRVKETQYF.

The genes are TRBV27 and TRBJ1-1; D might be TRBD1 (6 bases). Germline V gives CDR1 MNHEY, CDR2 SMNVEV (reference sequence). The ends were cut back, 2 bases at V and 1 base at J, with 8 bases in the middle. This CDR3 is 14 amino acids long. The CDR3 reads CASSLDRSNTEAFF. For the CDR3, the DNA is TGTGCCAGCAGTTTAGACAGGTCGAACACTGAAGCTTTCTTT.

The chain uses TRBV6-2 or TRBV6-3 and TRBJ1-5, with 10 nucleotides matching TRBD1. This CDR3 comprises 15 residues. The ends lost 0 bases at V and 5 bases at J; junction bases unmatched: 1. Germline V CDR1 and CDR2: MNHEY, SVGEGT. CDR3 in DNA: TGTGCCAGCAGTTACTCCGGGACAGGGGATCAGCCCCAGCATTTT. Translating gives CASSYSGTGDQPQHF.

This chain uses TRBV30 with TRBJ1-5; D uncertain. The germline CDR1 and CDR2 sequences are GTSNPN and SVGIG (reference sequence). The CDR3 is 11 residues long. Trimming cost V 1 base and J 10 bases, with 8 bases left between them. CDR3: CAWSAEGPQHF. CDR3 bases: TGTGCCTGGAGTGCCGAGGGCCCCCAGCATTTT.

CDR3 protein: CASSSVAGGSTGELFF. The CDR3 DNA sequence: TGTGCCAGCAGCTCTGTAGCGGGAGGATCAACCGGGGAGCTGTTTTTT. The V and J genes are TRBV7-2 and TRBJ2-2, with 10 bases lining up with TRBD2. Germline V gene lookup returns CDR1 SGHTA and CDR2 FQGNSA. The CDR3 loop spans 16 amino acids. J lost 5 bases, V lost 4 bases, and 7 bases had no gene match.

The chain carries TRBV5-1 and TRBJ2-2; weak D call: TRBD2 (5 bases). Trimming cost V 3 bases and J 4 bases, with 10 bases left between them. The CDR3 contains 14 residues. Germline V gene data show CDR1 as SGHRS and CDR2 as YFSETQ. In nucleotides, the CDR3 is TGCGCCAGCAGCTCTCGAGGGCCCACCGGGGAGCTGTTTTTT. This encodes CASSSRGPTGELFF.

This clone was detected only a few times. The chain recombines TRBV19 with TRBJ1-5, with a weak D call TRBD1 (5 bases). The CDR3 runs to 15 residues. CDR1 is LNHDA and CDR2 is SQIVND in the germline V gene (reference sequence). Trimming pared 3 bases from V and 1 base from J, leaving 10 bases between. In DNA, the CDR3 is TGTGCCAGTAGTATCCAACGACAGAGCAATCAGCCCCAGCATTTT. Translating gives CASSIQRQSNQPQHF.

The chain joins TRBV6-5 to TRBJ1-4, with a possible D match to TRBD1 (6 bases). The germline V gene has CDR1 MNHEY and CDR2 SVGAGI. V was clipped by 8 bases and J by 7 bases, with 11 bases between them. The CDR3 runs to 12 residues. DNA for the CDR3: TGTGCCAGCGGGGGGGCAACTGAAAAACTGTTTTTT. Residues: CASGGATEKLFF.